A single TCR beta chain is shown here with its context. This specimen belongs to a study of blood T cell repertoires in COVID-19. Study-wide background: Sample material is recorded as cDNA or gDNA derived from T cells, B-cell-depleted T cells, or PBMCs.

The trim removed 5 bases at V and 4 bases at J, leaving 7 bases unmatched. CDR3 length equals 13 residues. Germline CDR1 reads GTSNPN; CDR2 reads SVGIG (reference sequence). In the source study's methods: Researchers report that nucleated cell counts were estimated from reference gene primer amplification. Measured with immunoSEQ multiplex PCR; TCRdb has only the in-frame clones, and not every one. That table supplies the V and J calls and clone size; D and trimming were determined from the DNA. The table has about 260,000 clones, approximately 89% seen once. This sequence joins TRBV30 and TRBJ1-1; 7 bases match TRBD1. Sequencing was done on a sample of peripheral blood. The TCR sequence derives from a woman in her sixties or seventies with COVID-19, enrolled during active disease. CDR3 nucleotide sequence: TGTGCCTGGGCGACAGGGTCGGGCACTGAAGCTTTCTTT. The encoded protein is CAWATGSGTEAFF.